The 20 T cell receptor beta chains in this list originate from one sample, sequenced in a study of cytotoxic CD8 clonotypes in ibrutinib-treated CLL (dated by TCRdb to the early 2020s). The time point label, as the study defines it: approximately 25 months on ibrutinib. Receptors were amplified or captured by the immunoSEQ multiplex PCR assay. TCRdb holds this immuneACCESS table with in-frame rearrangements only. Some clones are missing; in checked studies, unresolved V genes explain under half, and the rest has no known cause. This sample comprises 100,000 to 150,000 clones, approximately 85% of them detected only once. About 1.9% of the sample is taken by the ten largest. Material: PBMCs, obtained after 24 months of ibrutinib treatment. These receptors came from a human donor with chronic lymphocytic leukemia.

This chain connects TRBV19 to TRBJ2-2; D not certain. CDR3 length: 14 residues. Per germline, CDR1 LNHDA and CDR2 SQIVND (reference sequence). With 6 bases removed from V and 6 bases from J, the gap between germline ends came to 14 bases. The chain's CDR3 is CASRKPSFAGELFF. DNA of the CDR3: TGTGCCAGTAGGAAACCAAGCTTTGCCGGGGAGCTGTTTTTT.

The genes are TRBV4-3 and TRBJ2-1; the D is unclear. The CDR3 is 16 amino acids. CDR1 and CDR2 (germline): LGHNA, YSLEER. The V end lost 0 bases, the J end lost 6 bases, and 15 bases lay between the germline ends. CDR3 coding DNA: TGCGCCAGCAGCCAAGAAGAACGTTCCCGCGTCAATGAGCAGTTCTTC. This encodes CASSQEERSRVNEQFF.

The genes are TRBV18 and TRBJ1-5, with D possibly matching TRBD1 (5 bases). The CDR3 is 14 residues long. With 2 bases removed from V and 3 bases from J, the gap between germline ends came to 8 bases. Germline assignment: CDR1 KGHSH and CDR2 LQKENI. CDR3 region: CASSPDSFNQPQHF. The CDR3 DNA reads TGTGCCAGCTCACCAGACAGCTTCAATCAGCCCCAGCATTTT. Drawing the rest from reference TRBV18 and TRBJ1-5, the complete variable domain is NAGVMQNPRHLVRRRGQEARLRCSPMKGHSHVYWYRQLPEEGLKFMVYLQKENIIDESGMPKERFSAEFPKEGPSILRIQQVVRGDSAAYFCASSPDSFNQPQHFGDGTRLSIL.

The genes are TRBV4-2 and TRBJ1-5, with 7 bases fitting TRBD1. This CDR3 spans 16 amino acids. Per germline, CDR1 LGHNA and CDR2 YNFKEQ. Trimming removed 1 base from V and 7 bases from J; junction bases left unmatched: 10. Written as DNA, the CDR3 is TGTGCCAGCAGCCAAGGGGGGCCAGGGGGAGGACAGCCCCAGCATTTT. Its translation: CASSQGGPGGGQPQHF.

This chain connects TRBV4-2 to TRBJ2-1; TRBD1 matches 9 bases. The germline CDR1 and CDR2 sequences are LGHNA and YNFKEQ. This CDR3 spans 16 amino acids. The ends lost 3 bases at V and 0 bases at J; junction bases unmatched: 3. CDR3 sequence reads: CASSHVTGGSYNEQFF. As DNA, the CDR3 is TGTGCCAGCAGCCACGTGACAGGGGGCTCCTACAATGAGCAGTTCTTC.

V gene TRBV5-4 combines with J gene TRBJ1-1; D gene unclear. Germline V gene data show CDR1 as SGHNT and CDR2 as YYREEE (reference sequence). CDR3 length: 15 amino acids. Trimming cost V 1 base and J 5 bases, with 15 bases left between them. The CDR3 DNA follows: TGTGCCAGCAGCTTGATGACCTTAGGGAGTACTGAAGCTTTCTTT. Its protein is CASSLMTLGSTEAFF.

The table lists this clone with a few counts. This chain uses TRBV7-3 with TRBJ2-3, with unresolved D. Germline V gene sequence: CDR1 SGHTA, CDR2 FQGTGA. Trimming shortened V by 3 bases and J by 2 bases, and 6 bases separated the two germline ends. The CDR3 totals 13 residues. The CDR3 sequence: CASSFALTDTQYF. The CDR3 region has the DNA TGTGCCAGCAGCTTCGCCCTCACAGATACGCAGTATTTT.

CDR3 sequence reads: CASSSYTEAFF. CDR3 DNA: TGTGCCAGTAGCTCCTACACTGAAGCTTTCTTT. The rearrangement joins TRBV19 to TRBJ1-1; no clear D. Trimming pared 6 bases from V and 3 bases from J, leaving 5 bases between. The CDR3 totals 11 residues. Germline V lookup: CDR1 LNHDA, CDR2 SQIVND (reference sequence).

The rearrangement uses TRBV7-2 and TRBJ2-3; TRBD2 aligns across 7 bases. Germline values: CDR1 SGHTA, CDR2 FQGNSA. V trimming: 1 base; J trimming: 4 bases; junction bases outside the gene matches: 5. The CDR3 loop spans 15 amino acids. As DNA, the CDR3 is TGTGCCAGCAGCTTAGGGACTGGGGGGGCAGATACGCAGTATTTT. The encoded protein is CASSLGTGGADTQYF.

The chain joins TRBV19 to TRBJ2-7; unclear D gene. Trimming left V 6 bases short and J 1 base short, with 16 bases between. CDR1 LNHDA and CDR2 SQIVND come from the germline V gene (reference sequence). The CDR3 contains 15 residues. CDR3 amino acids: CASSPKHGLSYEQYF. CDR3 bases: TGTGCCAGTAGCCCTAAACATGGTTTATCCTACGAGCAGTACTTC. The whole variable domain, filled in from reference TRBV19 and TRBJ2-7, reads DGGITQSPKYLFRKEGQNVTLSCEQNLNHDAMYWYRQDPGQGLRLIYYSQIVNDFQKGDIAEGYSVSREKKESFPLTVTSAQKNPTAFYLCASSPKHGLSYEQYFGPGTRLTVT.

The chain has TRBV30 and TRBJ1-1; D gene ambiguous. The germline CDR1 and CDR2 sequences are GTSNPN and SVGIG (reference sequence). Deletions cut 5 bases from V and 5 bases from J, with 9 bases between. The CDR3 length is 11 residues. The CDR3 is CAWLTGTEAFF. The CDR3 region has the DNA TGTGCCTGGTTGACGGGGACTGAAGCTTTCTTT.

The rearrangement uses TRBV21-1 and TRBJ2-7; TRBD2 was called by the table and not checked on the DNA. TRBV21-1 is noted as a pseudogene. The CDR3 length is 22 residues. CDR3 in amino acids: CASSKLCLGIGRCNVSLYEQYF. As DNA, the CDR3 is TGTGCCAGCAGCAAATTATGTCTGGGTATTGGGAGGTGCAATGTGAGTCTCTACGAGCAGTACTTC.

The gene calls are TRBV6-5 and TRBJ2-5; D ambiguous. V lost 4 bases and J lost 4, with 4 bases in between. The CDR3 consists of 11 residues. The germline V gene has CDR1 MNHEY and CDR2 SVGAGI. CDR3 in amino acids: CASSSTETQYF. In DNA form, the CDR3 reads TGTGCCAGCAGTTCGACAGAGACCCAGTACTTC.

This clone is a singleton in its sample. The CDR3 DNA sequence: TGTGCCAGCAGCTTGGTTGGAGCGGGGATTCAAGAGACCCAGTACTTC. Translated: CASSLVGAGIQETQYF. The chain links TRBV5-6 to TRBJ2-5; TRBD2 matches at 7 bases. The trim removed 0 bases at V and 2 bases at J, leaving 7 bases unmatched. CDR3 length: 16 residues. The germline V gene encodes CDR1 SGHDT and CDR2 YYEEEE.

The chain employs TRBV7-2 and TRBJ1-3; maybe TRBD1 (6 bases). This CDR3 region has 15 residues. Per germline, CDR1 SGHTA and CDR2 FQGNSA. V shed 1 base and J shed 3 bases, with 10 bases lying between them. The CDR3 nucleotides read TGTGCCAGCAGCTTAGACAGGGTTTTTGGAAACACCATATATTTT. This gives the protein CASSLDRVFGNTIYF.

The chain links TRBV9 to TRBJ2-7, with 11 nucleotides matching TRBD1. The CDR3 consists of 17 residues. V lost 3 bases and J lost 7; bases outside the gene matches: 15. Looked up from germline, CDR1 is SGDLS and CDR2 is YYNGEE. CDR3 sequence (DNA): TGTGCCAGCAGCGCCCGGACAGGGGGCACGGGTTTTGTGGAGCAGTACTTC. As protein: CASSARTGGTGFVEQYF.

The V and J genes are TRBV27 and TRBJ2-5, with a weak D call TRBD1 (5 bases). With 1 base removed from V and 7 bases from J, the gap between germline ends came to 16 bases. Looked up from germline, CDR1 is MNHEY and CDR2 is SMNVEV (reference sequence). The CDR3 length is 15 residues. CDR3 coding DNA: TGTGCCAGCAGTTTATTGAAGACAGTGCCCGTGACCCAGTACTTC. It is translated as CASSLLKTVPVTQYF.

This chain connects TRBV4-2 to TRBJ2-3; 14 bases agree with TRBD2. Germline CDR1 and CDR2: LGHNA and YNFKEQ. The CDR3 sequence is 18 residues long. V dropped 4 bases and J dropped 0; count of bases not matched to a gene: 6. The CDR3 sequence is CASSRGTSGGRSTDTQYF. As DNA, the CDR3 is TGTGCCAGCAGCCGAGGGACTAGCGGGGGCCGAAGCACAGATACGCAGTATTTT.

The genes are TRBV7-3 and TRBJ1-6; perhaps TRBD1 as D (5 bases). V shed 5 bases and J shed 4 bases, with 6 bases lying between them. CDR3 size: 13 residues. The germline V gene has CDR1 SGHTA and CDR2 FQGTGA. CDR3 loop: CASSQGYNSPLHF. For the CDR3, the DNA is TGTGCCAGCAGCCAGGGTTATAATTCACCCCTCCACTTT.

The rearrangement joins TRBV5-4 to TRBJ2-2; D unresolved. CDR1 is SGHNT and CDR2 is YYREEE in the germline V gene (reference sequence). This CDR3 is built from 14 residues. Trimming shortened V by 1 base and J by 6 bases, and 10 bases separated the two germline ends. The CDR3 bases are TGTGCCAGCAGCTTGAACACAGTCTCCGGGGAGCTGTTTTTT. Translation: CASSLNTVSGELFF.